This T cell receptor beta chain was obtained from a study of blood T cell repertoires in COVID-19. Study details: Specimens from acute and convalescent COVID-19 originated in the United States, Italy and Spain. The analysed material was cDNA or gDNA that came from T cells, B-cell-depleted T cells, or PBMCs.

Germline values: CDR1 DFQATT, CDR2 SNEGSKA (reference sequence). V lost 3 bases and J lost 5, with 7 bases in between. This CDR3 contains 11 residues. A word on this clone: The same CDR3 also results from other DNA sequences found in this sample.

Under the authors' procedure: By means of reference gene primer amplification, nucleated cell counts were estimated. TCRdb's copy holds only in-frame clones and misses some; the assay was immunoSEQ multiplex PCR. Clone size and the V and J calls come from that table; the DNA yielded D and trimming. Of 650,000 to 800,000 clones detected, 90% appear once; the ten largest clones hold approximately 0.25%. V usage is TRBV20-1 and J usage is TRBJ2-5; perhaps TRBD1 as D (6 bases). The material sequenced was peripheral blood. This TCR was recovered from a young woman with acute or convalescent COVID-19. CDR3 coding DNA: TGCAGTGCTAGTCAGGGGGAGACCCAGTACTTC. Its translation: CSASQGETQYF.